The 19 T cell receptor beta chains below all came from one sample that was sequenced in a study of Ad26.COV2.S vaccination and SARS-CoV-2 variants. Assay: immunoSEQ multiplex PCR; the TCRdb copy retains only in-frame clones and omits some. Of 350,000 to 400,000 clones listed, around 85% are singletons. Treatment meaning: around 19 received Ad26.COV2.S at low or high dose, single or two shots; five or six received placebo; per-sample allocation not given. Samples were taken on day 63 after the first vaccine or placebo injection. The source was peripheral blood, collected in a trial of Ad26.COV2.S vaccine versus placebo. All receptors come from a person between 18 and 60 years old who received the Ad26.COV2.S COVID-19 vaccine or a placebo.

V is TRBV13 and J is TRBJ2-5; 9 nucleotides align to TRBD1. Trimming at V came to 4 bases and at J to 4 bases, leaving 7 bases not matched to a gene. CDR3 size: 15 residues. CDR1 PRHDT and CDR2 FYEKMQ come from the germline V gene (reference sequence). The CDR3 loop reads CASSSSGQGLETQYF. The CDR3 DNA reads TGTGCCAGCAGCTCGTCGGGACAGGGATTAGAGACCCAGTACTTC.

This chain connects TRBV2 to TRBJ1-4; 9 bases are shared with TRBD1. With V trimmed by 1 base and J by 1 base, 10 bases remained unmatched. Germline CDR1 SNHLY, CDR2 FYNNEI. The length of the CDR3 is 19 residues. The CDR3 region has the DNA TGTGCCAGCAGTGAAGAACAGTGGACAGGGGTTGTAACTAATGAAAAACTGTTTTTT. This gives the protein CASSEEQWTGVVTNEKLFF.

The V call is TRBV9, the J call TRBJ1-2; D not certain. The CDR3 covers 11 residues. The germline V and J ends were trimmed by 7 bases and 4 bases, with 8 bases remaining between them. The germline gives CDR1 SGDLS, CDR2 YYNGEE. The CDR3 DNA follows: TGTGCCAGCTCCGGAGGCTATGGCTACACCTTC. Translated, it gives CASSGGYGYTF.

The chain has TRBV19 and TRBJ2-3; tentatively, D is TRBD1 (5 bases). Trimming stripped 5 bases from V and 3 bases from J, with 21 bases between. This CDR3 comprises 17 residues. Per germline, CDR1 LNHDA and CDR2 SQIVND (reference sequence). In DNA form, the CDR3 reads TGTGCCAGTAGTTGGGGCTTAGGCGGCGTAGGTACAGATACGCAGTATTTT. It specifies CASSWGLGGVGTDTQYF.

This clone has only a few counts. J is TRBJ1-1 and V is TRBV2; 8 nucleotides align to TRBD1. Unmatched junction bases numbered 9, after V lost 9 bases and J lost 0 bases. Germline V gene lookup returns CDR1 SNHLY and CDR2 FYNNEI. The CDR3 length is 15 residues. The CDR3 DNA sequence: TGTGCCAGTTTTGGACAGGGTCACATGAACACTGAAGCTTTCTTT. Protein: CASFGQGHMNTEAFF.

V usage is TRBV3-1 (or the pseudogene TRBV3-2) and J usage is TRBJ2-3; 9 bases fit TRBD1. The J segment lost 2 bases and the V segment lost 3 bases, leaving 18 bases of the junction unmatched. CDR1 and CDR2 (germline): LGHDT, YNNKEL (reference sequence). The CDR3 sequence is 20 residues long. CDR3 sequence (DNA): TGTGCCAGCAGCCAGTTCCGGGACAGGGTAAAACCAAGGGCCACAGATACGCAGTATTTT. It is translated as CASSQFRDRVKPRATDTQYF.

CDR3 amino acids: CASSSGQGIDSPLHF. The CDR3 region has the DNA TGTGCCAGTAGTAGCGGACAGGGTATAGATTCACCCCTCCACTTT. This sequence joins TRBV19 and TRBJ1-6; 8 bases line up with TRBD1. V shed 4 bases and J 8 bases; nucleotides not matched to a gene: 7. Germline V gene sequence: CDR1 LNHDA, CDR2 SQIVND (reference sequence). CDR3 size: 15 residues.

The V call is TRBV28, the J call TRBJ1-3; D is ambiguous. The germline CDR1 and CDR2 sequences are MDHEN and SYDVKM. The CDR3 has 13 amino acids. V was pared by 8 bases and J by 0 bases, with 8 bases between. Written as DNA, the CDR3 is TGTGCCAGCCGAGTCCCCTCTGGAAACACCATATATTTT. Its translation: CASRVPSGNTIYF.

The chain uses TRBV5-1 and TRBJ1-4; TRBD1 matches at 7 bases. The ends lost 3 bases at V and 0 bases at J; junction bases unmatched: 5. CDR3 size: 16 residues. Germline lookup yields CDR1 SGHRS and CDR2 YFSETQ. CDR3 in DNA: TGCGCCAGCAGCTCTTACCAGGGGGCAACTAATGAAAAACTGTTTTTT. Its protein product is CASSSYQGATNEKLFF. The variable domain in full, with the rest retrieved from reference TRBV5-1 and TRBJ1-4, is KAGVTQTPRYLIKTRGQQVTLSCSPISGHRSVSWYQQTPGQGLQFLFEYFSETQRNKGNFPGRFSGRQFSNSRSEMNVSTLELGDSALYLCASSSYQGATNEKLFFGSGTQLSVL.

The chain recombines TRBV14 with TRBJ1-1; D remains ambiguous. CDR1 is SGHDN, CDR2 FVKESK, per germline. This CDR3 contains 15 residues. Trimming removed 1 base at V and 1 base at J, with 10 bases between. The CDR3 sequence: CASSQVNWTNTEAFF. The CDR3, as DNA: TGTGCCAGCAGCCAAGTTAACTGGACGAACACTGAAGCTTTCTTT.

The chain couples TRBV4-2 to TRBJ1-1; 7 bases are a match to TRBD1. CDR1 is LGHNA, CDR2 YNFKEQ, per germline. V shed 5 bases and J 12 bases; nucleotides not matched to a gene: 15. The CDR3 contains 14 residues. As DNA, the CDR3 is TGTGCCAGCAGCGGACCAGACAGGGCCGCCAGGACTTTCTTT. Its translation: CASSGPDRAARTFF.

The J gene is TRBJ1-2, the V gene TRBV5-1, with D perhaps TRBD1 (5 bases). The V end was cut by 5 bases, the J end by 3 bases, with 17 bases between. This CDR3 has 15 residues. Per the germline V gene, CDR1 is SGHRS and CDR2 is YFSETQ. The CDR3 coding sequence is TGCGCCAGCAGAGGGGCCCAACAGGACTACTATGGCTACACCTTC. Translated, it gives CASRGAQQDYYGYTF. The whole variable domain, filled in from reference TRBV5-1 and TRBJ1-2, reads KAGVTQTPRYLIKTRGQQVTLSCSPISGHRSVSWYQQTPGQGLQFLFEYFSETQRNKGNFPGRFSGRQFSNSRSEMNVSTLELGDSALYLCASRGAQQDYYGYTFGSGTRLTVV.

J is TRBJ2-3 and V is TRBV5-4; D may match TRBD1 or TRBD2 (5 bases each). The CDR3 length is 14 residues. Looked up from germline, CDR1 is SGHNT and CDR2 is YYREEE (reference sequence). The V and J ends lost 3 bases and 1 base respectively, with 9 bases between them. The CDR3 DNA reads TGTGCCAGCAGCTCCATGGGGGGCACAGATACGCAGTATTTT. This encodes CASSSMGGTDTQYF.

This clone was found a few times. V gene TRBV14 combines with J gene TRBJ2-7; 9 positions match TRBD2. In germline, CDR1 is SGHDN, CDR2 FVKESK. V was clipped by 5 bases and J by 0 bases; unmatched bases: 2. The CDR3 consists of 14 residues. The CDR3: CASSFSGSSYEQYF. The CDR3 nucleotides read TGTGCCAGCAGCTTTAGCGGGAGCTCCTACGAGCAGTACTTC.

The chain recombines TRBV14 with TRBJ2-1; no definite D call. Germline-derived CDR1 and CDR2 are SGHDN and FVKESK. The CDR3 has 14 amino acids. Trimming stripped 0 bases from V and 9 bases from J, with 12 bases between. CDR3 protein: CASSQDLRRGEQFF. The CDR3 bases are TGTGCCAGCAGCCAAGATCTACGGCGCGGTGAGCAGTTCTTC.

V gene TRBV7-8 combines with J gene TRBJ1-2, with D uncertain. The CDR3 contains 15 residues. Germline assignment: CDR1 SGHVS and CDR2 FQNEAQ. The germline V and J ends were trimmed by 2 bases and 1 base, with 11 bases remaining between them. In nucleotides, the CDR3 is TGTGCCAGCAGCTTACGGGCGACATATAACTATGGCTACACCTTC. This gives the protein CASSLRATYNYGYTF.

The chain links TRBV2 to TRBJ1-1; possibly TRBD1 for D (5 bases). Germline lookup yields CDR1 SNHLY and CDR2 FYNNEI. V was trimmed by 2 bases and J by 1 base, leaving 5 bases between them. The CDR3 runs to 13 residues. CDR3 nucleotide sequence: TGTGCCAGCAGTGAACAGGGGAACACTGAAGCTTTCTTT. Amino acid sequence: CASSEQGNTEAFF.

In its sample, this clone was seen a few times. The rearrangement links TRBV5-1 to TRBJ1-2; 9 bases fit TRBD1. Germline CDR1 and CDR2: SGHRS and YFSETQ. The V gene end was trimmed by 0 bases and the J gene end by 5 bases; junction bases not matched to a gene: 2. The CDR3 length is 14 residues. In nucleotides, the CDR3 is TGCGCCAGCAGCTTGGTGACAGGGGGGTATGGCTACACCTTC. Amino acids: CASSLVTGGYGYTF.

This clone appeared once. DNA of the CDR3: TGTGCCAGCAGCCGGACTAGCGGGAGCCAAGAGACCCAGTACTTC. Encoded protein: CASSRTSGSQETQYF. The chain employs TRBV11-2 and TRBJ2-5, with TRBD2 matching 13 bases. CDR3 length equals 15 residues. V lost 5 bases to trimming and J lost 1 base; unmatched junction nucleotides: 1. CDR1 and CDR2 from the germline V gene are SGHAT and FQNNGV.